This T cell receptor beta chain derives from a study of immune evolution from preneoplasia to lung adenocarcinoma. Germline assignment: CDR1 SGHTA and CDR2 FQGNSA. The V end was cut by 1 base, the J end by 2 bases, with 12 bases between. This CDR3 is 15 amino acids long. The table came from immunoSEQ multiplex PCR; TCRdb's copy has only in-frame clones and leaves some out. This repertoire shows around 40,000 clones, around 79% found once; its top ten account for about 4.7%. The sequence was collected from a person aged 60 to 70 with lung adenocarcinoma. Material for sequencing was FFPE invasive lung adenocarcinoma tissue. The chain carries TRBV7-2 and TRBJ2-7; D is unclear. CDR3 sequence: CASSLGGGRTYEQYF. The CDR3 coding sequence is TGTGCCAGCAGCTTAGGGGGTGGCCGAACCTACGAGCAGTACTTC.